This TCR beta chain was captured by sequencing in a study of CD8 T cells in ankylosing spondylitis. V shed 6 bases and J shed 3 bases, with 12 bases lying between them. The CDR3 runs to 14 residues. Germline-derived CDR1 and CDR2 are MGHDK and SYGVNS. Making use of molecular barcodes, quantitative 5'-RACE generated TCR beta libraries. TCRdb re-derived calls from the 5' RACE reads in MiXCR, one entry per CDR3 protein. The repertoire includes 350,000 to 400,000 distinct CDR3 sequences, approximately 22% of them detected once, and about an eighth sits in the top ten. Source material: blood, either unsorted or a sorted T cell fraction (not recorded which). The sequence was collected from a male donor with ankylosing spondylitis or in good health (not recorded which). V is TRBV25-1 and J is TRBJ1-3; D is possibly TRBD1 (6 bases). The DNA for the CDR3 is TGTGCCAGCAGGGTGACAGGAATTGGAAACACCATATATTTT. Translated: CASRVTGIGNTIYF. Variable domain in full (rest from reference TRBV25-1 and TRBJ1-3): EADIYQTPRYLVIGTGKKITLECSQTMGHDKMYWYQQDPGMELHLIHYSYGVNSTEKGDLSSESTVSRIRTEHFPLTLESARPSHTSQYLCASRVTGIGNTIYFGEGSWLTVV.